This T cell receptor beta chain was retrieved from a study of T-cell reconstitution after alpha-beta-depleted transplantation in children. This CDR3 spans 16 amino acids. Germline V lookup: CDR1 DFQATT, CDR2 SNEGSKA (reference sequence). Trimming at V came to 5 bases and at J to 6 bases, leaving 15 bases not matched to a gene. Preparing the TCRbeta library involved the use of unique molecular identifiers. TCRdb reprocessed the PCR reads with MiXCR, giving one entry per CDR3 protein. The table lists about 600,000 distinct CDR3 sequences, 10% to 15% of them singletons. The clonotype was recovered from a male patient younger than 18 who had a stem cell transplant for acute myeloid leukemia, so the T cells may come from the graft donor. The material was PBMCs, mostly from graft donor cells, obtained 360 days after TCRalphabeta/CD19-depleted stem cell transplant. The chain links TRBV20-1 to TRBJ2-3, with 9 positions matching TRBD2. The CDR3 bases are TGCAGTGCTCCCGAGGAAGTTAGCGGGAGACCGGATACGCAGTATTTT. Amino acids: CSAPEEVSGRPDTQYF.